The rows below give T cell receptor beta chains drawn from one sample of a study of blood T cells in healthy people across ages. TCRdb reprocessed the 5' RACE reads with MiXCR, giving one entry per CDR3 protein. The sample has about 680,000 distinct CDR3 sequences; around 45% are singletons. Sequencing was performed on blood. These receptors all stem from a woman in her sixties or seventies in good health. CDR3s include the opening cysteine and the closing phenylalanine or tryptophan.

v_call: TRBV29-1
j_call: TRBJ2-5
cdr3_aa: CSVVWGAGTQYF

v_call: TRBV11-2
j_call: TRBJ2-5
cdr3_aa: CASSSGPGTTQYF

v_call: TRBV6-5
j_call: TRBJ2-1
cdr3_aa: CASRRTRDSYNEQFF

v_call: TRBV28
j_call: .
cdr3_aa: CACSRRAGVRNEQYF

v_call: TRBV20-1
j_call: TRBJ2-7
cdr3_aa: CSARPSRAYEQYF

v_call: TRBV19
j_call: TRBJ1-6
cdr3_aa: CASSRNSGTDNSLLHF

v_call: TRBV10-3
j_call: TRBJ1-1
cdr3_aa: CAIRDRGRLDTEAFF

v_call: TRBV29-1
j_call: TRBJ2-5
cdr3_aa: CSVGGTGWQETQYF

v_call: TRBV6-2/TRBV6-3
j_call: TRBJ1-4
cdr3_aa: CASSWTVNEKLFF

v_call: TRBV7-8
j_call: TRBJ2-7
cdr3_aa: CVSSLAGQGSYEQYF

v_call: TRBV2
j_call: TRBJ2-4
cdr3_aa: CASSELGGHDKNIQYF

v_call: TRBV20-1
j_call: TRBJ2-5
cdr3_aa: CSARPPGTPGRETQYF

v_call: TRBV10-3
j_call: TRBJ1-4
cdr3_aa: CAIKPARGANEKLFF

v_call: TRBV7-2
j_call: TRBJ2-3
cdr3_aa: CASTAGRTSDTQYF

v_call: TRBV7-3
j_call: TRBJ2-3
cdr3_aa: CASSLHRGITDTQYF

v_call: TRBV9
j_call: TRBJ2-7
cdr3_aa: CASSVGSSGVSYEQYF

v_call: TRBV21-1
j_call: TRBJ2-7
cdr3_aa: CASSKPPYEQYF

v_call: TRBV24-1
j_call: TRBJ2-1
cdr3_aa: CATSAGDNEQFF

v_call: TRBV5-1
j_call: TRBJ2-1
cdr3_aa: CASSLGVAVYNEQFF

v_call: TRBV20-1
j_call: TRBJ2-4
cdr3_aa: CSARTPGGVPKQYF

v_call: TRBV7-2
j_call: TRBJ2-3
cdr3_aa: CASSLWHTDTQYF

v_call: TRBV6-4
j_call: TRBJ2-1
cdr3_aa: CASSEGFSGRGNEQFF

v_call: TRBV7-2
j_call: TRBJ1-1
cdr3_aa: CASSLGAGRANTEAFF

v_call: TRBV5-1
j_call: TRBJ2-5
cdr3_aa: CASSGGWRDRETQYF

v_call: TRBV6-2/TRBV6-3
j_call: TRBJ2-7
cdr3_aa: CASSLPGTGSSYEQYF

v_call: TRBV28
j_call: TRBJ1-2
cdr3_aa: CASSTLGTGNYGYTF

v_call: TRBV4-2
j_call: TRBJ1-2
cdr3_aa: CASSQEFSDYGYTF

v_call: TRBV20-1
j_call: TRBJ2-5
cdr3_aa: CSARDVGADGETQYF

v_call: TRBV25-1
j_call: TRBJ2-3
cdr3_aa: CASSPPGANTQYF

v_call: TRBV5-1
j_call: TRBJ2-3
cdr3_aa: CASSRGGVGSTDTQYF

v_call: TRBV3-1
j_call: TRBJ1-5
cdr3_aa: CASSPSTGSQPQHF

v_call: TRBV6-1
j_call: TRBJ2-1
cdr3_aa: CASNSDRSISYNEQFF

v_call: TRBV4-3
j_call: TRBJ2-1
cdr3_aa: CASSLHAGGPNEQFF

v_call: TRBV27
j_call: TRBJ2-3
cdr3_aa: CAGSSHTDTQYF

v_call: TRBV25-1
j_call: TRBJ1-1
cdr3_aa: CASSELGLGPTEAFF

v_call: TRBV4-2
j_call: TRBJ1-4
cdr3_aa: CASSQERQGEDEKLFF

v_call: TRBV28
j_call: TRBJ2-3
cdr3_aa: CASRQLGLAGDLRTDTQYF

v_call: TRBV4-1
j_call: TRBJ2-3
cdr3_aa: CASSQGGGRTTDTQYF

v_call: TRBV10-3
j_call: TRBJ2-4
cdr3_aa: CAISERPGGIQYF

v_call: TRBV6-2/TRBV6-3
j_call: TRBJ2-7
cdr3_aa: CASSSRGVTWGSYEQYF

v_call: TRBV20-1
j_call: TRBJ1-4
cdr3_aa: CSASPGTGNEKLFF

v_call: TRBV28
j_call: TRBJ2-7
cdr3_aa: CASSTRTGSYEQYF

v_call: TRBV7-9
j_call: TRBJ1-1
cdr3_aa: CASSPRTAMNTEAFF

v_call: TRBV29-1
j_call: TRBJ1-2
cdr3_aa: CSAGGEGQGDYGYTF

v_call: TRBV7-2
j_call: TRBJ1-2
cdr3_aa: CASSVRQGGGYGYTF

v_call: TRBV9
j_call: TRBJ1-2
cdr3_aa: CASSVGGDNYGYTF

v_call: TRBV2
j_call: TRBJ2-4
cdr3_aa: CASKPVIAKNIQYF

v_call: TRBV7-2
j_call: TRBJ2-5
cdr3_aa: CASSLVGSGGGETQYF

v_call: TRBV11-2
j_call: TRBJ2-1
cdr3_aa: CASSPGLAGTNEQFF

v_call: TRBV18
j_call: TRBJ1-1
cdr3_aa: CASSPLQGFDTEAFF

v_call: TRBV6-1
j_call: TRBJ1-2
cdr3_aa: CASSEAGLVYGYTF

v_call: TRBV20-1
j_call: TRBJ2-3
cdr3_aa: CSATDRTTDTQYF

v_call: TRBV21-1
j_call: TRBJ2-7
cdr3_aa: CASTPTGTGQSYEQYF

v_call: TRBV7-3
j_call: TRBJ2-1
cdr3_aa: CASSPPRGLGRDEQFF

v_call: TRBV5-1
j_call: TRBJ2-5
cdr3_aa: CASSLAGGEETQYF

v_call: TRBV7-2
j_call: TRBJ2-2
cdr3_aa: CASSLELAGASAGELFF

v_call: TRBV6-2/TRBV6-3
j_call: TRBJ2-1
cdr3_aa: CASSFKLGSSYNEQFF